One and the same sample provided the 20 T cell receptor beta chains below, sequenced in a study of blood T cell repertoires in COVID-19. Generated by immunoSEQ multiplex PCR, the TCRdb table keeps only in-frame clones and is missing some. Here the sample spans approximately 190,000 clones, around four fifths being singletons. Sequencing used peripheral blood. The receptors were gathered from a young man with active or convalescent COVID-19.

This chain links TRBV7-9 with TRBJ2-7, with TRBD1 identical over 8 bases. The trim removed 5 bases at V and 4 bases at J, leaving 7 bases unmatched. Germline lookup yields CDR1 SEHNR and CDR2 FQNEAQ (reference sequence). The CDR3 is made up of 14 amino acids. The CDR3 loop is CASSGTGDFYEQYF. CDR3 bases: TGTGCCAGCAGCGGGACAGGAGATTTTTACGAGCAGTACTTC. Full variable domain (remainder filled in from reference TRBV7-9 and TRBJ2-7): DTGVSQNPRHKITKRGQNVTFRCDPISEHNRLYWYRQTLGQGPEFLTYFQNEAQLEKSRLLSDRFSAERPKGSFSTLEIQRTEQGDSAMYLCASSGTGDFYEQYFGPGTRLTVT.

Note on this clone: One end of the junction varies from germline; a read error may be responsible. This chain connects TRBV7-9 to TRBJ1-2; 7 nucleotides line up with TRBD1. CDR3 size: 14 residues. Germline V gene sequence: CDR1 SEHNR, CDR2 FQNEAQ (reference sequence). CDR3 loop: CASSSKELSGTAAF. The CDR3 DNA sequence: TGTGCCAGCAGCTCCAAGGAGTTGTCGGGGACAGCTGCCTTC.

This clone has a handful of counts. The chain joins TRBV24-1 to TRBJ1-1; 7 bases are shared with TRBD1. V lost 7 bases and J lost 0; bases outside the gene matches: 1. In germline, CDR1 is KGHDR, CDR2 SFDVKD. The CDR3 has 13 residues. The CDR3 nucleotides are TGTGCCACCAGACAGGGGATGAACACTGAAGCTTTCTTT. Its protein is CATRQGMNTEAFF.

This chain links TRBV6-4 with TRBJ2-7, with a weak D call TRBD2 (6 bases). The V end lost 4 bases, the J end lost 2 bases, and 15 bases lay between the germline ends. Germline CDR1 and CDR2: MRHNA and SNTAGT. This CDR3 has 15 amino acids. CDR3: CASSASAGPTYEQYF. The CDR3 nucleotides read TGTGCCAGCAGTGCTTCGGCGGGGCCGACCTACGAGCAGTACTTC.

In DNA, the CDR3 is TGTGCCAGCAGGGGACTCACCGGGGAGCTGTTTTTT. It encodes CASRGLTGELFF. The chain couples TRBV6-5 to TRBJ2-2, with D possibly being TRBD2 (6 bases). The CDR3 is 12 residues long. With 6 bases removed from V and 4 bases from J, the gap between germline ends came to 6 bases. The germline V gene encodes CDR1 MNHEY and CDR2 SVGAGI.

V and J are TRBV7-8 and TRBJ2-3; TRBD2 is a possible D gene (6 bases). The CDR3 extends over 16 amino acids. Trimming left V 5 bases short and J 5 bases short, with 20 bases between. Germline V gives CDR1 SGHVS, CDR2 FQNEAQ. The CDR3 DNA sequence: TGTGCCAGCAGCCTCGCCGGGACTCCCACCCGAGATACGCAGTATTTT. Encoded protein: CASSLAGTPTRDTQYF.

V gene TRBV27 combines with J gene TRBJ2-3, with D possibly matching TRBD2 (5 bases). V gave up 0 bases and J gave up 6 bases, with 7 bases separating them. The CDR3 spans 13 residues. The germline CDR1 and CDR2 sequences are MNHEY and SMNVEV (reference sequence). As DNA, the CDR3 is TGTGCCAGCAGTTTATCGGAGGTGGATACGCAGTATTTT. Protein product: CASSLSEVDTQYF.

The V and J genes are TRBV5-1 and TRBJ2-5, with 8 bases matching TRBD1. Germline values: CDR1 SGHRS, CDR2 YFSETQ. V lost 4 bases to trimming and J lost 5 bases; unmatched junction nucleotides: 7. This CDR3 has 14 residues. The CDR3 DNA follows: TGCGCCAGCAGCCGACAGGGGTCCGAGGAGACCCAGTACTTC. Its protein is CASSRQGSEETQYF.

This clone was recorded once. In nucleotides, the CDR3 is TGTGCCAGCAGCCTAACTAGCGGGGTCACAGATACGCAGTATTTT. Protein: CASSLTSGVTDTQYF. The chain uses TRBV5-5 and TRBJ2-3, with 10 bases lining up with TRBD2. This CDR3 comprises 15 residues. Looked up from germline, CDR1 is SGHKS and CDR2 is YYEKEE (reference sequence). J was trimmed by 2 bases and V by 4 bases; bases with no gene match: 4.

The CDR3 nucleotides read TGTGCCAGTAGTGTAAACGGAGATACGCAGTATTTT. Amino acid sequence: CASSVNGDTQYF. V usage is TRBV19 and J usage is TRBJ2-3; D remains ambiguous. CDR3 length: 12 amino acids. CDR1 LNHDA and CDR2 SQIVND come from the germline V gene (reference sequence). The V and J ends lost 5 bases and 5 bases respectively, with 8 bases between them.

The chain carries TRBV6-5 and TRBJ1-2, with 7 bases aligning to TRBD1. Germline V lookup: CDR1 MNHEY, CDR2 SVGAGI. CDR3 size: 15 residues. Trimming at V came to 6 bases and at J to 0 bases, leaving 7 bases not matched to a gene. The CDR3 bases are TGTGCCAGCAGCACGGGACAGCGAACTAACTATGGCTACACCTTC. Amino acids: CASSTGQRTNYGYTF.

The chain is built from TRBV4-3 and TRBJ2-4, with D tentatively TRBD2 (5 bases). Germline CDR1 reads LGHNA; CDR2 reads YSLEER. This CDR3 has 16 amino acids. Trimming cost V 0 bases and J 2 bases, with 11 bases left between them. The chain's CDR3 is CASSQDRETPKNIQYF. The CDR3 nucleotides read TGCGCCAGCAGCCAAGATCGGGAAACTCCCAAAAACATTCAGTACTTC.

The gene calls are TRBV24-1 and TRBJ2-5; perhaps TRBD1 as D (5 bases). Germline V gene data show CDR1 as KGHDR and CDR2 as SFDVKD. V lost 10 bases to trimming and J lost 0 bases, with 8 bases between them. CDR3 length equals 12 residues. CDR3 DNA sequence: TGTGCCACTCAAGGGGACCAAGAGACCCAGTACTTC. Translating gives CATQGDQETQYF.

With regard to this clone: The junction departs from the called germline gene at one end, perhaps through a read error. The chain uses TRBV5-6 and TRBJ2-2, with a weak D call TRBD2 (5 bases). CDR1 SGHDT and CDR2 YYEEEE come from the germline V gene. This CDR3 region has 15 residues. Here the CDR3 DNA reads TGTGCCAGCCGCTTTTTGGACCGGGGCACCGGGGAGCTGTTTTTT. Translated, it gives CASRFLDRGTGELFF.

The chain combines TRBV6-4 with TRBJ2-3; 13 nucleotides line up with TRBD2. The CDR3 has 15 amino acids. Germline V lookup: CDR1 MRHNA, CDR2 SNTAGT. Trimming at V came to 5 bases and at J to 4 bases, leaving 3 bases not matched to a gene. CDR3 in DNA: TGTGCCAGCAGTACTAGCGGGGGGGCGGCAGATACGCAGTATTTT. It encodes CASSTSGGAADTQYF.

The J gene is TRBJ1-1, the V gene TRBV5-6; possibly TRBD1 for D (5 bases). The CDR3 has 14 amino acids. The germline V and J ends were trimmed by 4 bases and 1 base, with 11 bases remaining between them. The germline V gene encodes CDR1 SGHDT and CDR2 YYEEEE. CDR3 protein: CASSRARGNTEAFF. In DNA form, the CDR3 reads TGTGCCAGCAGCCGGGCTAGGGGGAACACTGAAGCTTTCTTT.

As concerns this clone: The same CDR3 arises from other DNA sequences in this sample as well. The V gene is TRBV10-3, the J gene TRBJ2-1, with 13 nucleotides matching TRBD2. V shed 3 bases and J 0 bases; nucleotides not matched to a gene: 5. Germline V lookup: CDR1 ENHRY, CDR2 SYGVKD. The CDR3 covers 18 residues. The CDR3, as DNA: TGTGCCATCAGTGAAAGACTAGCGGGAGGCTCCTCCTACAATGAGCAGTTCTTC. It yields the protein CAISERLAGGSSYNEQFF.

The chain combines TRBV5-1 with TRBJ1-1; D might be TRBD1 (6 bases). V dropped 1 base and J dropped 1 base, with 11 bases sitting between them. This CDR3 contains 15 residues. Germline-derived CDR1 and CDR2 are SGHRS and YFSETQ. The CDR3 protein is CASSLRTVENTEAFF. For the CDR3, the DNA is TGCGCCAGCAGCTTGCGGACAGTCGAGAACACTGAAGCTTTCTTT.

The chain recombines TRBV6-6 with TRBJ2-2; no clear D. Germline loops: CDR1 MNHNY, CDR2 SVGAGI (reference sequence). Trimming removed 6 bases from V and 4 bases from J, with 6 bases in between. The CDR3 totals 12 residues. The CDR3 loop reads CASSPGTGELFF. The CDR3 DNA follows: TGTGCCAGCAGCCCAGGCACCGGGGAGCTGTTTTTT.

This rearrangement joins TRBV19 to TRBJ1-2; 11 bases map to TRBD1. Germline V CDR1 and CDR2: LNHDA, SQIVND (reference sequence). J gave up 4 bases and V 6 bases, and 7 bases lay outside the gene matches. This CDR3 region has 15 residues. CDR3 coding DNA: TGTGCCAGTAGAAAGGGACAGGGGGGGTCCTATGGCTACACCTTC. The encoded protein is CASRKGQGGSYGYTF.